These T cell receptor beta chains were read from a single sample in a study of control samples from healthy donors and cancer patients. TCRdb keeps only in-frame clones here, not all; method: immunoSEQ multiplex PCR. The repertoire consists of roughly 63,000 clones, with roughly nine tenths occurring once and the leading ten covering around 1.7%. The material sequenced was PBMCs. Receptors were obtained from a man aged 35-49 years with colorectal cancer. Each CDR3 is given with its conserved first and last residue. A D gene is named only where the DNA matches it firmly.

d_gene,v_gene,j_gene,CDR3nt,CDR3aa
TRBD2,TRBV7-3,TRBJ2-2,TGTGCCAGCAGCCGCTCTAGCGGGGGGAACACCGGGGAGCTGTTTTTT,CASSRSSGGNTGELFF
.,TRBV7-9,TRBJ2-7,TGTGCCAGCAGCCATCCTTTAGCGCGGTCGTCCTACGAGCAGTACTTC,CASSHPLARSSYEQYF
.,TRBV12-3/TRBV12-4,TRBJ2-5,TGTGCCAGCAGAACGAACAGCCAAGAGACCCAGTACTTC,CASRTNSQETQYF
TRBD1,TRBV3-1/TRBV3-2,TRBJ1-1,TGTGCCAGCAGCTTACAGGGGACGGGCACTGAAGCTTTCTTT,CASSLQGTGTEAFF
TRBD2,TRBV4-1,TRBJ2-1,TGCGCCAGCAGCCAAGTTTACGGGACTAGTGTCGATGAGCAGTTCTTC,CASSQVYGTSVDEQFF
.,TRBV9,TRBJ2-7,TGTGCCAGCAGCCCCCAGACAGGCTCCTACGAGCAGTACTTC,CASSPQTGSYEQYF
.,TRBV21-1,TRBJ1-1,TGTGCCAGCAGCAAAGAGGGCTCGGGGGCCCTTAAGCTTGAAGCTTTCTTT,CASSKEGSGALKLEAFF
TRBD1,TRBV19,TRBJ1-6,TGTGCCACATGGGAGGGGACAGGGGAATCACCCCTCCACTTT,CATWEGTGESPLHF
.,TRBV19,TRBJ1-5,TGTGCCAGTACCCTAGGGACGGGGGCGTCTGGTAGTCAGCCCCAGCATTTT,CASTLGTGASGSQPQHF
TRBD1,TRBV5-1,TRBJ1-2,TGCGCCAGCAGCTTTACCGCGGGACAGGGATATGGCTACACCTTC,CASSFTAGQGYGYTF
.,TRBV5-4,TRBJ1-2,TGTGCCAGCAGCTTGGCCAAGGCAGCCTATGGCTACACCTTC,CASSLAKAAYGYTF
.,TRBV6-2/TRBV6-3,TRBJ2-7,TGTGCCAGCAGTTACTTAGCGGTCCTCCGTCGCGAGCAGTACTTC,CASSYLAVLRREQYF
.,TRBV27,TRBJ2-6,TGTGCCAGCAGTTTGATGGGCTCTGGGGCCAACGTCCTGACTTTC,CASSLMGSGANVLTF